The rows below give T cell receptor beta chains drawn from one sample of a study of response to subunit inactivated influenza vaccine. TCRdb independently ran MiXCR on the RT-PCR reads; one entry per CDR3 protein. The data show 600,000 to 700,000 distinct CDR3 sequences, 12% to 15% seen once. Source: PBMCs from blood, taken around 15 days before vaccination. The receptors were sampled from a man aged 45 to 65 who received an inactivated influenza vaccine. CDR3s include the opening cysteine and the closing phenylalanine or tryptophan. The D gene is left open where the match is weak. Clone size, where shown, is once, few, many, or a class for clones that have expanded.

CASSPFNQPQHF | TGTGCCAGCAGTCCCTTTAATCAGCCCCAGCATTTT | TRBV5-8 | few | TRBJ1-5 | NA | 12
CASSLVAPPGQYF | TGTGCCAGCAGCTTAGTCGCCCCCCCTGGGCAGTACTTC | TRBV7-2 | NA | TRBJ2-7 | NA | 13
CSVVGLGLGRVDTQYF | TGCAGCGTTGTCGGCCTAGGACTAGGCCGTGTGGATACGCAGTATTTT | TRBV29-1 | few | TRBJ2-3 | TRBD2 | 16
CASSSVGQHTSSGNTIYF | TGTGCCAGCAGCTCCGTGGGGCAGCATACTAGCTCTGGAAACACCATATATTTT | TRBV11-2 | few | TRBJ1-3 | NA | 18
CAISESSIHNEQFF | TGTGCCATCAGTGAAAGCAGCATCCACAATGAGCAGTTCTTC | TRBV10-3 | few | TRBJ2-1 | NA | 14
CASSLDLVSYNSPLHF | TGCGCCAGCAGCTTGGATCTGGTTTCCTATAATTCACCCCTCCACTTT | TRBV5-1 | few | TRBJ1-6 | NA | 16
CASSLEYRANQPQHF | TGTGCCAGCAGCTTAGAGTACAGGGCCAATCAGCCCCAGCATTTT | TRBV5-5 | NA | TRBJ1-5 | NA | 15
CSVEVGSDEQFF | TGCAGCGTTGAAGTCGGGAGCGATGAGCAGTTCTTC | TRBV29-1 | NA | TRBJ2-1 | NA | 12
CATRGREWTEAFF | TGTGCCACCAGAGGAAGGGAGTGGACTGAAGCTTTCTTT | TRBV15 | few | TRBJ1-1 | NA | 13
CASSQWDGPNSQHF | TGTGCCAGCAGCCAATGGGACGGCCCAAATTCCCAGCATTTT | TRBV7-9 | NA | TRBJ1-5 | NA | 14
CASRLGTGNGETQYF | TGTGCCAGCAGACTGGGGACAGGGAATGGGGAGACCCAGTACTTC | TRBV12-3/TRBV12-4 | NA | TRBJ2-5 | TRBD1 | 15
CASSWGGINQPQHF | TGTGCCAGCAGCTGGGGAGGAATCAATCAGCCCCAGCATTTT | TRBV6-2/TRBV6-3 | few | TRBJ1-5 | NA | 14
CASSPSHLQGFYGYTF | TGTGCCAGCAGCCCCAGCCACTTACAGGGGTTCTATGGCTACACCTTC | TRBV4-2 | NA | TRBJ1-2 | TRBD1 | 16
CASSLVRGRSSSYEQYF | TGTGCCAGCAGTTTAGTTCGAGGCAGGAGTTCCTCCTACGAGCAGTACTTC | TRBV28 | many | TRBJ2-7 | NA | 17
CASSQEGGGPAYEQYF | TGTGCCAGCAGCCAAGAAGGGGGGGGGCCTGCCTACGAGCAGTACTTC | TRBV14 | few | TRBJ2-7 | NA | 16